The 24 T cell receptor beta chains listed next were all sequenced from one sample in a study of T cells in Graves' hyperthyroidism and ophthalmopathy. There were TCR beta CDR3 regions amplified from RNA transcripts. With the HTBI primer set, the TCR CDR3 went through a first round of RT-PCR. MiXCR, applied by TCRdb to the multiplex PCR reads, yields one record per CDR3 protein. Here the sample spans approximately 700,000 distinct CDR3 sequences, 45% being singletons. Material: peripheral blood or thyroid tissue (not recorded which). Source of these receptors: an adult man with Graves' disease, either hyperthyroidism or ophthalmopathy (not recorded which).

By sample share, this clonotype is medium-sized (0.01 to 0.1%). The chain combines TRBV29-1 with TRBJ1-1; TRBD1 is a possible D gene (5 bases). This CDR3 is 14 amino acids long. Between the trimmed V and J ends, which lost 4 bases and 10 bases, there was a span of 22 bases. Germline CDR1 reads SQVTM; CDR2 reads ANQGSEA. The CDR3 loop is CSVGGVWQGTRAFF. The CDR3 DNA reads TGCAGCGTTGGCGGGGTCTGGCAGGGTACTCGAGCTTTCTTT.

This clonotype has more than one count but fewer than ten. CDR3 nucleotides: TGCAGTGCTGGTGACTCGGCTAGCGCGACCTCCTACGAGCAGTACTTC. Its protein product is CSAGDSASATSYEQYF. The chain joins TRBV20-1 to TRBJ2-7, with D perhaps TRBD2 (6 bases). Germline loops: CDR1 DFQATT, CDR2 SNEGSKA (reference sequence). The length of the CDR3 is 16 residues. Trimming removed 5 bases at V and 0 bases at J, with 20 bases between.

This clonotype was seen repeatedly, ten times or more. V gene TRBV5-1 combines with J gene TRBJ1-6; 7 bases match TRBD1. Looked up from germline, CDR1 is SGHRS and CDR2 is YFSETQ. The CDR3 totals 12 residues. V trimming: 5 bases; J trimming: 8 bases; junction bases outside the gene matches: 1. The CDR3 DNA is TGCGCCAGCAGAACAGGGGATTCACCCCTCCACTTT. Its protein is CASRTGDSPLHF.

This chain connects TRBV2 to TRBJ1-2; possible D gene TRBD1, 5 bases. Germline V CDR1 and CDR2: SNHLY, FYNNEI. The V end lost 3 bases, the J end lost 9 bases, and 11 bases lay between the germline ends. CDR3 size: 12 residues. The CDR3 DNA follows: TGTGCCAGCAGTGACAGGGAGGGTAGCTACACCTTC. Its protein is CASSDREGSYTF.

The chain links TRBV7-9 to TRBJ2-5; 7 nucleotides line up with TRBD1. Germline assignment: CDR1 SEHNR and CDR2 FQNEAQ (reference sequence). The CDR3 consists of 14 residues. After removal of 3 bases from V and 3 bases from J, the junction contained 4 bases not matched to a gene. CDR3 DNA: TGTGCCAGCAGCTTCGGGACAGCGAAAGAGACCCAGTACTTC. The encoded protein is CASSFGTAKETQYF. Full variable domain (missing parts from reference TRBV7-9 and TRBJ2-5): DTGVSQNPRHKITKRGQNVTFRCDPISEHNRLYWYRQTLGQGPEFLTYFQNEAQLEKSRLLSDRFSAERPKGSFSTLEIQRTEQGDSAMYLCASSFGTAKETQYFGPGTRLLVL.

This clonotype has at least ten counts. The rearrangement uses TRBV2 and TRBJ1-1; D not resolved. CDR1 is SNHLY and CDR2 is FYNNEI in the germline V gene. This CDR3 contains 12 residues. The germline V and J ends were trimmed by 8 bases and 5 bases, with 12 bases remaining between them. The DNA of the CDR3 is TGTGCCAGCTTGGTTGGAGGGACTGAAGCTTTCTTT. Residues: CASLVGGTEAFF.

The rearrangement joins TRBV10-3 to TRBJ2-5; 14 nucleotides agree with TRBD2. CDR3 length equals 17 residues. Germline V gives CDR1 ENHRY, CDR2 SYGVKD. V lost 0 bases, J lost 5 bases, and 5 bases stayed unmatched. CDR3 DNA sequence: TGTGCCATCAGTGAGTCCGGGACTAGCGGGAGTTGGGAGACCCAGTACTTC. This codes for CAISESGTSGSWETQYF.

Notes on this clonotype: This sequence may be a read error, since a much larger clone differs from it by one base. The chain uses TRBV10-3 and TRBJ2-5; a possible D gene is TRBD1 (5 bases). The germline gives CDR1 ENHRY, CDR2 SYGVKD. The CDR3 loop spans 15 amino acids. The CDR3 DNA reads as TGTGCCAGCAGTGAGCCGACCAGGGCCCAAGAGACCCAGTACTTC. Translated, it gives CASSEPTRAQETQYF.

This clonotype came up a few times. CDR3 residues: CASSDRNSGNTIYF. The CDR3 DNA sequence: TGTGCCAGCAGTGACAGGAACTCTGGAAACACCATATATTTT. This chain connects TRBV7-9 to TRBJ1-3; possible D gene TRBD1, 6 bases. This CDR3 contains 14 residues. Trimming took off 6 bases at V and 0 bases at J, with 9 bases between the two ends. The germline V gene has CDR1 SEHNR and CDR2 FQNEAQ (reference sequence).

The chain carries TRBV20-1 and TRBJ1-4; D gene unclear. Germline V CDR1 and CDR2: DFQATT, SNEGSKA (reference sequence). CDR3 length: 13 amino acids. The ends were cut back, 5 bases at V and 4 bases at J, with 11 bases in the middle. CDR3 sequence reads: CSAPTGFNEKLFF. The CDR3 nucleotides are TGCAGTGCTCCGACGGGGTTTAATGAAAAACTGTTTTTT.

The chain is built from TRBV19 and TRBJ1-5; possible D gene TRBD1, 6 bases. The germline gives CDR1 LNHDA, CDR2 SQIVND (reference sequence). V was cut by 4 bases and J by 0 bases, with 10 bases left in between. This CDR3 is 15 amino acids long. Here the CDR3 DNA reads TGTGCCAGTAGTAAGGGGACAAATAGCAATCAGCCCCAGCATTTT. Residues: CASSKGTNSNQPQHF.

This clonotype was seen at least ten times. The V and J genes are TRBV10-3 and TRBJ1-1, with D perhaps TRBD1 (6 bases). The CDR3 is made up of 15 amino acids. Germline V gives CDR1 ENHRY, CDR2 SYGVKD. V dropped 3 bases and J dropped 8 bases, with 19 bases sitting between them. The CDR3 DNA reads as TGTGCCATCAGTGATCGAACAGGGTACTTGGGAGAAGCTTTCTTT. Translating it yields CAISDRTGYLGEAFF.

Written as DNA, the CDR3 is TGTGCCAGCAGTCCCGGGGCTGTGCAGTTCTTC. Protein product: CASSPGAVQFF. The rearrangement links TRBV7-8 to TRBJ2-5; D might be TRBD1 or TRBD2, each matching 5 bases. The J call is in doubt because the DNA end fits TRBJ2-1 better. CDR3 length: 11 residues. Germline CDR1 reads SGHVS; CDR2 reads FQNEAQ.

The chain combines TRBV11-2 with TRBJ1-2; D is ambiguous. Trimming removed 3 bases at V and 4 bases at J, with 15 bases between. CDR3 length equals 15 residues. Germline CDR1 SGHAT, CDR2 FQNNGV. CDR3 bases: TGTGCCAGCAGCTTTTCCCCAAAAATAAGCTATGGCTACACCTTC. Amino acid sequence: CASSFSPKISYGYTF.

Here the CDR3 DNA reads TGCAGCGTTGAAAAGGGGACTAGCGGGGACGAGCAGTACTTC. This gives the protein CSVEKGTSGDEQYF. J is TRBJ2-7 and V is TRBV29-1; 13 bases match TRBD2. Germline assignment: CDR1 SQVTM and CDR2 ANQGSEA. With V trimmed by 2 bases and J by 5 bases, 3 bases remained unmatched. The CDR3 spans 14 residues.

This clonotype has more than one count but fewer than ten. The CDR3 loop is CASSYQFAGELFF. For the CDR3, the DNA is TGTGCCAGCAGTTACCAGTTCGCCGGGGAGCTGTTTTTT. The V gene is TRBV12-3 or TRBV12-4, the J gene TRBJ2-2, with D unresolved. V was shortened by 4 bases and J by 6 bases, with 9 bases between the two germline ends. This CDR3 has 13 residues.

This chain links TRBV19 with TRBJ1-5, with 7 bases fitting TRBD1. Losses at the gene ends were 9 bases for V and 6 bases for J; bases not matched to a gene: 14. Per the germline V gene, CDR1 is LNHDA and CDR2 is SQIVND (reference sequence). The CDR3 sequence is 15 residues long. For the CDR3, the DNA is TGTGCCAGCACTCCTTTGACAGGGAAGAGTCAGCCCCAGCATTTT. This sequence encodes CASTPLTGKSQPQHF.

As for this clonotype: This may be a read error, as it is one base from a much larger clone. The chain employs TRBV6-6 and TRBJ1-5; no firm D call. The CDR3 sequence is 14 residues long. Germline values: CDR1 MNHNY, CDR2 SVGAGI (reference sequence). The ends were cut back, 5 bases at V and 0 bases at J, with 8 bases in the middle. CDR3 residues: CASSADDSNQPQHF. DNA of the CDR3: TGTGCCAGCAGTGCGGACGATAGCAATCAGCCCCAGCATTTT.

This clonotype was counted many times. This chain links TRBV24-1 with TRBJ1-2; TRBD1 matches 7 bases. CDR1 is KGHDR and CDR2 is SFDVKD in the germline V gene. CDR3 length: 15 residues. V lost 5 bases and J lost 0; bases outside the gene matches: 5. The CDR3 DNA follows: TGTGCCACCAGTGTCGGGACAGAGCCTAACTATGGCTACACCTTC. It is translated as CATSVGTEPNYGYTF.

This clonotype occurred a few times. This sequence joins TRBV7-9 and TRBJ2-7; D is ambiguous. V shed 1 base and J shed 2 bases, with 15 bases lying between them. The germline V gene has CDR1 SEHNR and CDR2 FQNEAQ (reference sequence). CDR3 length: 16 residues. The CDR3 loop reads CASSLVSVVGTYEQYF. DNA for the CDR3: TGTGCCAGCAGCTTAGTATCGGTAGTAGGAACCTACGAGCAGTACTTC.

The table lists this clonotype with a count of one. This may come from a read error, since a much larger clone is one base off. The gene calls are TRBV24-1 and TRBJ1-5, with D perhaps matching TRBD1 (5 bases). The V end lost 6 bases, the J end lost 5 bases, and 10 bases lay between the germline ends. The CDR3 totals 13 residues. CDR1 and CDR2 (germline): KGHDR, SFDVKD. The CDR3 loop is CATSLEGHQPQHF. In nucleotides, the CDR3 is TGTGCCACCAGTTTGGAGGGACATCAGCCCCAGCATTTT.

About this clonotype: This may be a read error: a much more frequent sequence differs by one nucleotide. The gene calls are TRBV7-2 and TRBJ2-6, with D possibly being TRBD1 or TRBD2 (5 bases each). From germline, CDR1 is SGHTA and CDR2 FQGNSA. The CDR3 covers 15 residues. The CDR3: CASRIYSSGGNVLTF. CDR3 coding DNA: TGTGCCAGCAGGATCTACAGCTCTGGGGGCAACGTCCTGACTTTC.

This clonotype has a single count. A clone one base away is much larger, so this may be a read error. The gene calls are TRBV20-1 and TRBJ2-7; TRBD1 matches 7 bases. The CDR3 has 12 residues. Losses at the gene ends were 5 bases for V and 7 bases for J; bases not matched to a gene: 8. Germline V gene lookup returns CDR1 DFQATT and CDR2 SNEGSKA (reference sequence). The CDR3 DNA sequence: TGCAGTGCTGAGAGACAGGGCGATGAGCAGTACTTC. It translates to CSAERQGDEQYF.

This clonotype was counted a few times. The chain joins TRBV7-9 to TRBJ2-2; possible D gene TRBD2, 7 bases. This CDR3 spans 17 amino acids. The germline V and J ends were trimmed by 6 bases and 2 bases, with 19 bases remaining between them. The germline gives CDR1 SEHNR, CDR2 FQNEAQ (reference sequence). CDR3 loop: CASRPKGGTGNTGELFF. The CDR3 DNA follows: TGTGCCAGCAGACCGAAGGGGGGGACGGGAAACACCGGGGAGCTGTTTTTT. The full variable domain, in which reference TRBV7-9 and TRBJ2-2 provide the parts outside the CDR3, is DTGVSQNPRHKITKRGQNVTFRCDPISEHNRLYWYRQTLGQGPEFLTYFQNEAQLEKSRLLSDRFSAERPKGSFSTLEIQRTEQGDSAMYLCASRPKGGTGNTGELFFGEGSRLTVL.